This TCR beta chain is drawn from a study of cytomegalovirus exposure and HLA in healthy donors. On the study more broadly: Ancestry clustering placed more than 80% of approximately 420 genotyped donors in the Caucasian-associated cluster.

13 Jbeta primers and 60 Vbeta primers were used for the PCR. Authors' data handling: Approximately 11 million shared chains were among approximately 80 million unique TCR beta chains counted in a later analysis. Some clones are missing from TCRdb's copy, which holds only in-frame ones; the method was immunoSEQ multiplex PCR. That table furnishes V, J and clone size, whereas the DNA furnished D and trimming. This table holds 68,000 or so clones. Germline loops: CDR1 WSHSY, CDR2 SAAADI. CDR3 length equals 15 residues. The ends lost 0 bases at V and 7 bases at J; junction bases unmatched: 1. The receptor's source is a female donor in good health and CMV-seropositive. The sample comprised PBMCs. The rearrangement joins TRBV10-2 to TRBJ1-6, with TRBD1 identical over 9 bases. This CDR3 is CASSESGQGNSPLHF. CDR3 in DNA: TGCGCCAGCAGTGAGTCCGGACAGGGGAATTCACCCCTCCACTTT.